This passage covers 25 T cell receptor beta chains from one sample sequenced in a study of cytomegalovirus exposure and HLA in healthy donors. PCR amplification relied on 60 Vbeta primers (plus 13 Jbeta primers). The protocol was immunoSEQ multiplex PCR, while the TCRdb copy is restricted to in-frame clones and leaves out a portion. The table lists 85,000 to 100,000 clones, about four fifths of them singletons. Sequencing input: PBMCs. The receptors were sampled from a human donor in good health.

This chain joins TRBV19 and TRBJ2-3; no clear D gene. V shed 0 bases and J shed 5 bases, with 9 bases lying between them. Germline CDR1 reads LNHDA; CDR2 reads SQIVND (reference sequence). The CDR3 is 14 amino acids. This CDR3 is CASSIESSRDTQYF. The CDR3 bases are TGTGCCAGTAGTATAGAGAGTAGTCGAGATACGCAGTATTTT.

This sequence joins TRBV5-8 and TRBJ2-5; D is perhaps TRBD1 (5 bases). From germline, CDR1 is SGHTS and CDR2 YDEGEE. V lost 2 bases, J lost 7 bases, and 12 bases lay in between. CDR3 length equals 13 residues. The CDR3 spells CASSLRTFGTQYF. The DNA for the CDR3 is TGTGCCAGCAGCTTACGGACATTTGGGACCCAGTACTTC. Complete variable domain (other parts from reference TRBV5-8 and TRBJ2-5): EAGVTQSPTHLIKTRGQQATLRCSPISGHTSVYWYQQALGLGLQFLLWYDEGEERNRGNFPPRFSGRQFPNYSSELNVNALELEDSALYLCASSLRTFGTQYFGPGTRLLVL.

This chain connects TRBV9 to TRBJ1-3; no reliable D call. Germline CDR1 is SGDLS and CDR2 is YYNGEE. The CDR3 covers 15 residues. V lost 3 bases and J 0 bases, leaving 10 bases between the germline ends. The CDR3 spells CASSDSTSSGNTIYF. CDR3 DNA sequence: TGTGCCAGCAGCGACTCGACAAGCTCTGGAAACACCATATATTTT.

Notes on this clone: This is likely an artifact of a read error, given a far larger clone one base away. This rearrangement joins TRBV5-1 to TRBJ1-5, with 10 bases that match TRBD1. Germline V gives CDR1 SGHRS, CDR2 YFSETQ. The CDR3 has 17 residues. V gave up 4 bases and J gave up 5 bases; unmatched junction bases: 12. CDR3 region: CASSAAGTGEQDQPQHF. The CDR3 DNA follows: TGCGCCAGCAGCGCCGCCGGGACAGGGGAACAGGATCAGCCCCAGCATTTT.

This clone was seen more than once but under ten times. The chain has TRBV5-4 and TRBJ2-5, with TRBD2 identical over 8 bases. Germline V gives CDR1 SGHNT, CDR2 YYREEE (reference sequence). J gave up 1 base and V 4 bases, and 3 bases lay outside the gene matches. CDR3 length: 14 amino acids. The CDR3 protein is CASSRAGGQETQYF. The DNA for the CDR3 is TGTGCCAGCAGCCGCGCGGGAGGCCAAGAGACCCAGTACTTC.

This sequence joins TRBV5-1 and TRBJ2-1, with D possibly matching TRBD1 (5 bases). V shed 0 bases and J shed 7 bases, with 14 bases lying between them. The CDR3 is made up of 15 amino acids. Germline CDR1 and CDR2: SGHRS and YFSETQ. The CDR3 region is CASSLDQGLWNEQFF. CDR3 sequence (DNA): TGCGCCAGCAGCTTGGATCAGGGTCTTTGGAATGAGCAGTTCTTC. Full variable domain (outside the CDR3, taken from reference TRBV5-1 and TRBJ2-1): KAGVTQTPRYLIKTRGQQVTLSCSPISGHRSVSWYQQTPGQGLQFLFEYFSETQRNKGNFPGRFSGRQFSNSRSEMNVSTLELGDSALYLCASSLDQGLWNEQFFGPGTRLTVL.

The chain links TRBV9 to TRBJ2-7, with 7 bases identical to TRBD1. CDR1 and CDR2 (germline): SGDLS, YYNGEE. V was pared by 4 bases and J by 5 bases, with 12 bases of the junction left unmatched. This CDR3 spans 15 amino acids. CDR3 loop: CASSIRQGTRDEQYF. The DNA for the CDR3 is TGTGCCAGCAGCATCCGACAGGGAACGAGAGACGAGCAGTACTTC.

This chain joins TRBV4-3 and TRBJ2-7; D unclear. Per the germline V gene, CDR1 is LGHNA and CDR2 is YSLEER. This CDR3 contains 13 residues. V was cut by 1 base and J by 11 bases, with 15 bases left in between. CDR3 in amino acids: CASSQVSYRSEYF. CDR3 DNA sequence: TGCGCCAGCAGCCAAGTCTCTTACCGTTCGGAGTACTTC.

The gene calls are TRBV7-2 and TRBJ2-6; perhaps TRBD2 as D (5 bases). CDR1 SGHTA and CDR2 FQGNSA come from the germline V gene. V was shortened by 5 bases and J by 0 bases, with 11 bases between the two germline ends. This CDR3 is built from 16 residues. CDR3 in amino acids: CASSGGLFSGANVLTF. CDR3 bases: TGTGCCAGCAGCGGCGGACTTTTCTCTGGGGCCAACGTCCTGACTTTC. Full variable domain (outside the CDR3, taken from reference TRBV7-2 and TRBJ2-6): GAGVSQSPSNKVTEKGKDVELRCDPISGHTALYWYRQSLGQGLEFLIYFQGNSAPDKSGLPSDRFSAERTGGSVSTLTIQRTQQEDSAVYLCASSGGLFSGANVLTFGAGSRLTVL.

The chain joins TRBV5-1 to TRBJ1-4, with 12 nucleotides matching TRBD1. V shed 4 bases and J 4 bases; nucleotides not matched to a gene: 5. The CDR3 totals 16 residues. CDR1 SGHRS and CDR2 YFSETQ come from the germline V gene. The CDR3 reads CASSRDRGQGNEKLFF. DNA of the CDR3: TGCGCCAGCAGCCGGGACAGGGGGCAGGGTAATGAAAAACTGTTTTTT. Drawing the rest from reference TRBV5-1 and TRBJ1-4, the complete variable domain is KAGVTQTPRYLIKTRGQQVTLSCSPISGHRSVSWYQQTPGQGLQFLFEYFSETQRNKGNFPGRFSGRQFSNSRSEMNVSTLELGDSALYLCASSRDRGQGNEKLFFGSGTQLSVL.

V and J are TRBV11-3 and TRBJ2-7; 7 bases fit TRBD2. V was pared by 2 bases and J by 6 bases, with 4 bases of the junction left unmatched. From germline, CDR1 is SGHNT and CDR2 YENEEA. CDR3 length: 13 amino acids. The CDR3 DNA is TGTGCCAGCAGCTTAATCCCGGGAGGCGAGCAGTACTTC. The encoded protein is CASSLIPGGEQYF.

The chain recombines TRBV27 with TRBJ2-2; unclear D gene. V lost 6 bases and J 7 bases, leaving 15 bases between the germline ends. This CDR3 has 14 amino acids. Germline V gene lookup returns CDR1 MNHEY and CDR2 SMNVEV (reference sequence). CDR3 nucleotides: TGTGCCAGCAGATTCCGGGTCGAGAGCGGGGAGCTGTTTTTT. Residues: CASRFRVESGELFF.

This clone was detected once. A read error may account for a junction end that differs from germline. The V call is TRBV7-9, the J call TRBJ2-3, with 8 positions matching TRBD2. CDR3 length equals 17 residues. CDR1 and CDR2 from the germline V gene are SEHNR and FQNEAQ (reference sequence). The CDR3 is CSSSLTPPSGSGDTQYF. CDR3 bases: TGTTCCAGCAGCTTAACTCCCCCTAGCGGGTCGGGGGATACGCAGTATTTT.

V usage is TRBV6-6 and J usage is TRBJ2-6; no clear D gene. CDR3 size: 15 residues. The germline V gene has CDR1 MNHNY and CDR2 SVGAGI (reference sequence). Trimming stripped 7 bases from V and 1 base from J, with 11 bases between. The CDR3 DNA reads TGTGCCAGCACCTCCACTCTATCTGGGGCCAACGTCCTGACTTTC. Its protein product is CASTSTLSGANVLTF.

Worth noting for this clone: The junction differs from germline at one of its ends, possibly a read error. The chain employs TRBV5-1 and TRBJ1-2, with unresolved D. Germline values: CDR1 SGHRS, CDR2 YFSETQ. CDR3 size: 13 residues. CDR3 sequence reads: CASSFGQNYGYPF. The CDR3 nucleotides read TGCGCCAGCAGCTTCGGCCAGAACTATGGCTACCCCTTC.

CDR3 sequence reads: CASTQGALLDGYTF. The CDR3 DNA sequence: TGTGCCAGTACCCAGGGGGCCCTACTGGATGGCTACACCTTC. The rearrangement uses TRBV19 and TRBJ1-2, with 8 bases aligning to TRBD1. Germline V lookup: CDR1 LNHDA, CDR2 SQIVND (reference sequence). J lost 6 bases, V lost 7 bases, and 10 bases had no gene match. The CDR3 is 14 amino acids. Full variable domain (rest looked up from reference TRBV19 and TRBJ1-2): DGGITQSPKYLFRKEGQNVTLSCEQNLNHDAMYWYRQDPGQGLRLIYYSQIVNDFQKGDIAEGYSVSREKKESFPLTVTSAQKNPTAFYLCASTQGALLDGYTFGSGTRLTVV.

The chain combines TRBV19 with TRBJ1-5, with D possibly TRBD1 on 5 matching bases. Trimming cost V 5 bases and J 0 bases, with 14 bases left between them. In germline, CDR1 is LNHDA, CDR2 SQIVND (reference sequence). The length of the CDR3 is 16 residues. The CDR3 region has the DNA TGTGCCAGTAGTGGATGGGACTGGGGTAGCAATCAGCCCCAGCATTTT. Its translation: CASSGWDWGSNQPQHF.

This clone was counted at least ten times. In the same sample, other DNA sequences code for this CDR3. This rearrangement joins TRBV10-2 to TRBJ2-2, with 7 bases lining up with TRBD1. Germline V lookup: CDR1 WSHSY, CDR2 SAAADI. Trimming removed 4 bases from V and 0 bases from J; junction bases left unmatched: 2. The CDR3 length is 15 residues. Here the CDR3 reads CASSGQGANTGELFF. The CDR3 coding sequence is TGCGCCAGCAGTGGGCAGGGGGCGAACACCGGGGAGCTGTTTTTT.

V is TRBV5-1 and J is TRBJ2-7; TRBD1 matches 7 bases. This CDR3 is built from 15 residues. CDR1 and CDR2 (germline): SGHRS, YFSETQ. Trimming took 3 bases from V and 2 from J; bases not matched to a gene: 8. The CDR3 spells CASSSRQGQAYEQYF. For the CDR3, the DNA is TGCGCCAGCAGCTCGCGACAGGGCCAGGCCTACGAGCAGTACTTC.

The V call is TRBV29-1, the J call TRBJ1-5; D is possibly TRBD1 (5 bases). With 6 bases removed from V and 2 bases from J, the gap between germline ends came to 14 bases. The CDR3 is made up of 14 amino acids. Germline CDR1 reads SQVTM; CDR2 reads ANQGSEA. CDR3 sequence reads: CSVRQGTGNQPQHF. The CDR3 DNA sequence: TGCAGCGTACGGCAGGGTACGGGCAATCAGCCCCAGCATTTT. The variable domain in full, with the rest retrieved from reference TRBV29-1 and TRBJ1-5, is SAVISQKPSRDICQRGTSLTIQCQVDSQVTMMFWYRQQPGQSLTLIATANQGSEATYESGFVIDKFPISRPNLTFSTLTVSNMSPEDSSIYLCSVRQGTGNQPQHFGDGTRLSIL.

The chain combines TRBV6-5 with TRBJ2-1; 11 bases fit TRBD2. The CDR3 is made up of 15 amino acids. V lost 5 bases and J lost 1; bases outside the gene matches: 1. CDR1 and CDR2 (germline): MNHEY, SVGAGI. Here the CDR3 DNA reads TGTGCCAGCAGTGGGACTAGCGGATCCTACAATGAGCAGTTCTTC. Protein product: CASSGTSGSYNEQFF.

A few counts support this clone. At one of its ends the junction is not consistent with the germline gene, which may arise from a read error. This chain connects TRBV5-1 to TRBJ1-6; no clear D gene. CDR1 is SGHRS and CDR2 is YFSETQ in the germline V gene. CDR3 size: 14 residues. The CDR3 reads CASSRRTENSPLHF. The CDR3 DNA reads as TGTGCCAGCAGCCGACGGACTGAAAATTCACCCCTCCACTTT.

The chain recombines TRBV18 with TRBJ2-1, with 7 bases lining up with TRBD1. Germline V gene data show CDR1 as KGHSH and CDR2 as LQKENI. The V and J ends lost 3 bases and 7 bases, in that order; junction bases with no gene match: 6. The CDR3 spans 14 residues. Written as DNA, the CDR3 is TGTGCCAGCTCACCGGGAGACAGGGCTAATGAGCAGTTCTTC. Its translation is CASSPGDRANEQFF.

The chain carries TRBV27 and TRBJ2-7; the D gene is possibly TRBD2 (7 bases). The germline CDR1 and CDR2 sequences are MNHEY and SMNVEV (reference sequence). CDR3 length: 14 residues. Trimming stripped 2 bases from V and 2 bases from J, with 10 bases between. The CDR3 loop reads CASSLRGAAYEQYF. CDR3 nucleotides: TGTGCCAGCAGTTTACGGGGGGCGGCCTACGAGCAGTACTTC.

The table lists this clone with a count of one. This sequence joins TRBV2 and TRBJ2-2, with D maybe TRBD1 (5 bases). CDR3 size: 16 residues. The germline CDR1 and CDR2 sequences are SNHLY and FYNNEI. V was trimmed by 2 bases and J by 2 bases, leaving 12 bases between them. In DNA form, the CDR3 reads TGTGCCAGCAGTGAAAGGCCCAGGGTCAACACCGGGGAGCTGTTTTTT. Its protein is CASSERPRVNTGELFF.